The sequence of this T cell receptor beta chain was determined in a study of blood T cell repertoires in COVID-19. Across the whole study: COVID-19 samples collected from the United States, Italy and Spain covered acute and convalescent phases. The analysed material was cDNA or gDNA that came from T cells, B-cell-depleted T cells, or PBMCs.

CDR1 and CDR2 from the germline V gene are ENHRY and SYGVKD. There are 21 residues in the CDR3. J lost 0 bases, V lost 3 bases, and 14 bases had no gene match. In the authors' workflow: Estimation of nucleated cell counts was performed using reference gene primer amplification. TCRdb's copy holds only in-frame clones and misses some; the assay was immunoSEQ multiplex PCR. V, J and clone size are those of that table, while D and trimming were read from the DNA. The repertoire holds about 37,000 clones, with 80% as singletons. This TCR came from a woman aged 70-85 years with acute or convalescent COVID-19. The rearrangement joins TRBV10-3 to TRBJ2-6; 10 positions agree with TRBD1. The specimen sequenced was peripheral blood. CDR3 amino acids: CAISDLRQGAQLSSGANVLTF. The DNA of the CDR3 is TGTGCCATCAGTGATCTCCGACAGGGGGCACAACTGAGCTCTGGGGCCAACGTCCTGACTTTC.